These 6 T cell receptor beta chains originate from one sample sequenced in a study of tumor-infiltrating lymphocytes in primary liver carcinoma (TCRdb year 2017). These reads were obtained on an Illumina HiSeq 2500. A constant-region primer and ProtoScript II reverse transcriptase were used to reverse-transcribe TCRbeta-specific cDNA from approximately 450 ng total RNA. TCRbeta libraries were built with three nested multiplex PCR rounds, a slightly modified ARM-PCR procedure. The first two PCR rounds used multiplex TRBV1-TRBV30 forward primers with a Cbeta reverse primer, each for about 10 cycles. TCRdb cleaned the public reads at Q25 with fastp, built clones with MiXCR and kept in-frame beta chains. Rows matching on CDR3 protein sequence are summarized as one entry with the most common DNA and genes. The sample profile shows approximately 100,000 distinct CDR3 sequences; about 62% of them were found once. Clones ranked in the top ten supply more than 10% of the sample.

Without any cell sorting, total RNA and DNA were extracted together from roughly 20-30 mg of bulk tissue using the AllPrep DNA/RNA mini kit. The sequencing input was liver tumor tissue from sampling region 2. This specimen's cell subset or site label, interpreted: tumor region T2, inferior pole. These receptors were taken from a woman aged 60 to 75 with primary liver carcinoma and hepatitis B virus infection.

Comment on this clonotype: Because it lacks the conserved phenylalanine or tryptophan at the end, this CDR3 is likely a read error. The chain joins TRBV11-2 to TRBJ2-3, with a weak D call TRBD1 (5 bases). Germline V CDR1 and CDR2: SGHAT, FQNNGV. This CDR3 spans 14 amino acids. Trimming took off 5 bases at V and 4 bases at J, with 13 bases between the two ends. The CDR3 DNA is TGTGCCAGCAGCATGGGGCTTCCTGCAGATACGCAGTATTAT. It translates to CASSMGLPADTQYY.

A word on this clonotype: The germline gene is not matched at one end of the junction; a read error may be the cause. The rearrangement uses TRBV10-3 and TRBJ2-3; 8 nucleotides match TRBD2. The CDR3 covers 18 residues. The germline gives CDR1 ENHRY, CDR2 SYGVKD. CDR3 loop: CAKTGTSGSGISTDTEYF. The CDR3 DNA reads as TGTGCCAAGACCGGGACTAGTGGGAGCGGTATTAGCACAGATACGGAGTATTTT.

As to this clonotype: Germline is not matched at one junction end, which may reflect a read error. This chain's CDR3 is CASSFLEIGTGELLF. Written as DNA, the CDR3 is TGTGCCAGCAGTTTCTTGGAGATAGGCACCGGGGAGCTGCTTTTT. The rearrangement uses TRBV6-1 and TRBJ2-2; TRBD2 might be the D (5 bases). The CDR3 spans 15 residues. The germline V gene encodes CDR1 MNHNS and CDR2 SASEGT.

For this clonotype: This may be a read error: a much more frequent sequence differs by one nucleotide. The V and J genes are TRBV7-9 and TRBJ1-2; D gene uncertain. This CDR3 contains 14 residues. Germline V CDR1 and CDR2: SEHNR, FQNEAQ (reference sequence). CDR3 nucleotides: TGTGCCAGCAGCTTAGAAGTGCCTGGGTATGACTACACCTTC. Its protein product is CASSLEVPGYDYTF.

This clonotype occurred many times. The J gene is TRBJ2-1, the V gene TRBV12-3 or TRBV12-4; 14 bases fit TRBD2. This CDR3 spans 18 amino acids. V was pared by 1 base and J by 1 base, with 3 bases of the junction left unmatched. CDR3 DNA sequence: TGTGCCAGCAGTTTAGGGACTAGCGGGAGGCCGTCCTACAATGAGCAGTTCTTC. This codes for CASSLGTSGRPSYNEQFF.

This clonotype was detected many times. This sequence joins TRBV5-1 and TRBJ2-7; TRBD2 matches 11 bases. Germline loops: CDR1 SGHRS, CDR2 YFSETQ. The CDR3 sequence is 15 residues long. J gave up 5 bases and V 4 bases, and 8 bases lay outside the gene matches. The CDR3 here is CASSAQLAGDNEQYF. Written as DNA, the CDR3 is TGCGCCAGCAGCGCCCAACTAGCGGGAGACAACGAGCAGTACTTC. Full variable domain (missing parts from reference TRBV5-1 and TRBJ2-7): KAGVTQTPRYLIKTRGQQVTLSCSPISGHRSVSWYQQTPGQGLQFLFEYFSETQRNKGNFPGRFSGRQFSNSRSEMNVSTLELGDSALYLCASSAQLAGDNEQYFGPGTRLTVT.